These T cell receptor beta chains were read from a single sample in a study of early T cells in non-severe SARS-CoV-2 infection. TCRdb used MiXCR to reprocess the 5' RACE reads, holding one entry per CDR3 protein. Among approximately 56,000 distinct CDR3 sequences listed, about 9.3% were seen once. What was sequenced was whole blood. All receptors derive from an adult who was a healthcare worker with PCR-confirmed SARS-CoV-2 infection or an uninfected control (not recorded which). The conserved cysteine and the conserved F or W are not part of the CDR3 here. The order of the fields is J gene, V gene, CDR3 protein.

J: TRBJ2-1; V: TRBV19; CDR3: ASSIAASYSYNEQF
J: TRBJ1-1; V: TRBV20-1; CDR3: SARVGGALTEAF
J: TRBJ2-1; V: TRBV9; CDR3: ASSPRVILNEQF
J: TRBJ1-6; V: TRBV2; CDR3: ASRLSVHNSPLH
J: TRBJ2-3; V: TRBV2; CDR3: ASSLNRWDTQY
J: TRBJ2-2; V: TRBV11-2; CDR3: ASSVQGANTGELF
J: TRBJ1-1; V: TRBV19; CDR3: ASTQGSLTEAF
J: TRBJ2-3; V: TRBV2; CDR3: ASLSREGRNTQY
J: TRBJ1-2; V: TRBV6-2/TRBV6-3; CDR3: ASSPRDSVYGYT
J: TRBJ2-7; V: TRBV18; CDR3: ASSPGTGLGVYEQY
J: TRBJ2-2; V: TRBV2; CDR3: ASSLFAVTNTGELF
J: TRBJ2-6; V: TRBV7-2; CDR3: ASSVGLAGEASGANVLT
J: TRBJ2-3; V: TRBV4-2; CDR3: ASSRSSGTPTDTQY
J: TRBJ2-7; V: TRBV5-1; CDR3: ASSPGTFLLAGGTEQY
J: TRBJ2-3; V: TRBV7-2; CDR3: ASSLQSGSTDTQY
J: TRBJ2-3; V: TRBV6-1; CDR3: ASSRDYSTDTQY